Sequencing of this TCR beta chain was carried out in a study of T-cell memory formation after mild COVID-19. Whole-study results and caveats: Contracting clones from day 15 to 85 showed balanced CD4/CD8; later expanders favored CD4+.

The CDR3 is 17 amino acids. Trimming at V came to 4 bases and at J to 0 bases, leaving 5 bases not matched to a gene. CDR1 is LNHDA, CDR2 SQIVND, per germline (reference sequence). The TCR alpha and TCR beta cDNA libraries, bearing sample barcodes and UMIs, were generated by 5'RACE using constant-segment primers. TCRdb re-analysed the 5' RACE reads in MiXCR, keeping a single row per CDR3 protein. In the table there are 350,000 to 400,000 distinct CDR3 sequences, 14% of which are singletons. This clonotype was observed a handful of times. What it recognizes is unknown. What was sequenced was PBMCs or a T cell subset sorted from them (not recorded which). The rearrangement joins TRBV19 to TRBJ2-6; 8 bases fit TRBD2. The source is a man aged 18 to 35 who had mild COVID-19 (a few samples of this study predate the infection). Cell type and time point are not known. CDR3 coding DNA: TGTGCCAGTAGTAGCCCGGGAGGGCGCTCTGGGGCCAACGTCCTGACTTTC. As protein: CASSSPGGRSGANVLTF.